These 29 T cell receptor beta chains originate from one sample sequenced in a study of T cells in Graves' hyperthyroidism and ophthalmopathy. Amplification targeted TCR beta CDR3 regions from RNA transcripts. TCR CDR3 underwent first-round RT-PCR with the HTBI primer set. MiXCR, run by TCRdb on the multiplex PCR reads, gives a single entry per CDR3 protein. The table includes about 350,000 distinct CDR3 sequences, about 15% detected once. The sequenced sample consisted of blood. The receptors were gathered from a woman aged 25 to 39 with Graves' hyperthyroidism.

This clonotype occurred many times. The genes are TRBV12-3 or TRBV12-4 and TRBJ2-6; D unclear. The CDR3 length is 14 residues. Trimming took off 6 bases at V and 0 bases at J, with 6 bases between the two ends. CDR3 DNA sequence: TGTGCCAGCAGGTCTAGCTCTGGGGCCAACGTCCTGACTTTC. This translates into CASRSSSGANVLTF.

The chain recombines TRBV6-1 with TRBJ1-6, with 7 bases aligning to TRBD1. The CDR3 is 15 amino acids. Trimming took 5 bases from V and 9 from J; bases not matched to a gene: 10. Per germline, CDR1 MNHNS and CDR2 SASEGT. The CDR3 spells CASSLQGDNGSPLHF. The CDR3 DNA reads TGTGCCAGCAGTCTCCAGGGGGATAACGGTTCACCCCTCCACTTT.

This clonotype was observed at least ten times. This chain joins TRBV12-3 or TRBV12-4 and TRBJ1-1, with 9 bases fitting TRBD1. The CDR3 loop spans 14 amino acids. The junction had 3 bases not matched to a gene; V was cut back by 2 bases and J by 5 bases. The CDR3 DNA follows: TGTGCCAGCAGTTTAAACAGGGGGCGGACTGAAGCTTTCTTT. It is translated as CASSLNRGRTEAFF.

This clonotype was recorded many times. A read error may produce the germline difference seen at one junction end. The chain employs TRBV20-1 and TRBJ2-1; D gene unclear. Germline V lookup: CDR1 DFQATT, CDR2 SNEGSKA (reference sequence). The CDR3 runs to 12 residues. CDR3 residues: CSARDGSEEQFF. Here the CDR3 DNA reads TGCAGTGCCAGAGACGGGTCTGAGGAGCAGTTCTTC.

The genes are TRBV12-3 or TRBV12-4 and TRBJ1-5; D gene ambiguous. The CDR3 has 13 amino acids. With 2 bases removed from V and 10 bases from J, the gap between germline ends came to 12 bases. This CDR3 reads CASSLKATPPQHF. CDR3 in DNA: TGTGCCAGCAGTTTAAAGGCCACGCCCCCCCAGCATTTT.

The gene calls are TRBV13 and TRBJ2-1, with a possible D match to TRBD1 (6 bases). V was clipped by 5 bases and J by 2 bases, with 25 bases between them. Germline assignment: CDR1 PRHDT and CDR2 FYEKMQ (reference sequence). The length of the CDR3 is 19 residues. CDR3 nucleotide sequence: TGTGCCAGCAGCACAGACCGGGACACTCAAAGCGAGGCCTACAATGAGCAGTTCTTC. Its translation is CASSTDRDTQSEAYNEQFF.

A few counts support this clonotype. This chain connects TRBV7-2 to TRBJ1-2, with D perhaps TRBD1 (6 bases). Germline CDR1 SGHTA, CDR2 FQGNSA. Trimming shortened V by 1 base and J by 4 bases, and 10 bases separated the two germline ends. The CDR3 is 14 residues long. CDR3 bases: TGTGCCAGCAGCTTAGGCAGGGGCTTCTATGGCTACACCTTC. Protein sequence: CASSLGRGFYGYTF.

This clonotype came up many times. The rearrangement joins TRBV11-2 to TRBJ2-3; the D is unclear. CDR3 length: 13 amino acids. Trimming removed 5 bases at V and 2 bases at J, with 8 bases between. Germline CDR1 reads SGHAT; CDR2 reads FQNNGV. CDR3 protein: CASSPRNTDTQYF. In nucleotides, the CDR3 is TGTGCCAGCAGCCCCCGTAACACAGATACGCAGTATTTT.

The J gene is TRBJ1-2, the V gene TRBV6-1; no firm D call. CDR1 is MNHNS and CDR2 is SASEGT in the germline V gene. The CDR3 spans 19 residues. Between the trimmed V and J ends, which lost 5 bases and 0 bases, there was a span of 25 bases. The CDR3 region has the DNA TGTGCCAGCAGTCACTTCAAAAGAATGGACCGCCGAGCTAACTATGGCTACACCTTC. It translates to CASSHFKRMDRRANYGYTF.

This clonotype has just a few counts. The V and J genes are TRBV20-1 and TRBJ2-7; the D gene could be TRBD1 or TRBD2 (5 bases each). V lost 4 bases and J lost 2, with 18 bases in between. This CDR3 contains 15 residues. Germline CDR1 DFQATT, CDR2 SNEGSKA (reference sequence). The CDR3 spells CSATASGRDPYEQYF. As DNA, the CDR3 is TGCAGTGCTACCGCGTCGGGACGGGACCCCTACGAGCAGTACTTC.

V is TRBV11-2 and J is TRBJ1-1; D gene ambiguous. V lost 5 bases and J lost 7, with 8 bases in between. The germline CDR1 and CDR2 sequences are SGHAT and FQNNGV. The CDR3 contains 11 residues. DNA of the CDR3: TGTGCCAGCAGCCTTGGAGATGAAGCTTTCTTT. Protein sequence: CASSLGDEAFF.

The chain recombines TRBV7-9 with TRBJ1-1; the D is unclear. V lost 1 base to trimming and J lost 4 bases, with 7 bases between them. Germline loops: CDR1 SEHNR, CDR2 FQNEAQ (reference sequence). This CDR3 is built from 13 residues. The CDR3, as DNA: TGTGCCAGCAGCTTAGAAGGGTGCACTGAAGCTTTCTTT. Its translation is CASSLEGCTEAFF.

On this clonotype itself: A much larger clone differs by one base, so this may be a read error. The rearrangement links TRBV2 to TRBJ1-2; 8 bases fit TRBD1. Germline CDR1 SNHLY, CDR2 FYNNEI. Trimming at V came to 3 bases and at J to 6 bases, leaving 6 bases not matched to a gene. The CDR3 sequence is 14 residues long. Here the CDR3 reads CASSDRDRLNGYTF. As DNA, the CDR3 is TGTGCCAGCAGTGACCGGGACAGGCTGAATGGCTACACCTTC.

This clonotype was counted ten times or more. The rearrangement uses TRBV20-1 and TRBJ2-3, with TRBD2 as a possible D gene (5 bases). This CDR3 comprises 15 residues. The V gene's germline CDR1 is DFQATT and CDR2 SNEGSKA (reference sequence). V was cut by 1 base and J by 1 base, with 12 bases left in between. This CDR3 is CSARAARRGTDTQYF. The CDR3 nucleotides read TGCAGTGCTAGAGCGGCTCGGCGGGGCACAGATACGCAGTATTTT.

This clonotype came up a few times. The chain employs TRBV29-1 and TRBJ2-3, with 9 bases that match TRBD2. The CDR3 loop spans 16 amino acids. Looked up from germline, CDR1 is SQVTM and CDR2 is ANQGSEA. J was trimmed by 2 bases and V by 0 bases; bases with no gene match: 6. The CDR3 region is CSVEDRLAEPTDTQYF. The CDR3 DNA sequence: TGCAGCGTTGAAGATAGACTAGCGGAACCCACAGATACGCAGTATTTT.

This clonotype has at least ten counts. The chain recombines TRBV28 with TRBJ2-7; 8 bases agree with TRBD2. Per germline, CDR1 MDHEN and CDR2 SYDVKM. The CDR3 is 17 amino acids. The V segment lost 3 bases and the J segment 2 bases; nucleotides outside the gene matches: 12. CDR3 coding DNA: TGTGCCAGCAGTTTGGGGACCGGCGGGGGGTTACCCTACGAGCAGTACTTC. The encoded protein is CASSLGTGGGLPYEQYF.

This clonotype occurred many times. The J gene is TRBJ2-7, the V gene TRBV7-8; 13 bases map to TRBD2. Germline assignment: CDR1 SGHVS and CDR2 FQNEAQ. Germline trimming cut 5 bases from V and 4 bases from J; bases unmatched to any gene: 8. The CDR3 is made up of 16 amino acids. The CDR3 region has the DNA TGTGCCAGCAGCCCGAGGACTAGCGGGAGTAGTTACGAGCAGTACTTC. Its translation is CASSPRTSGSSYEQYF.

The V and J genes are TRBV9 and TRBJ2-7, with 9 positions matching TRBD2. This CDR3 contains 16 residues. The germline gives CDR1 SGDLS, CDR2 YYNGEE. V trimming: 3 bases; J trimming: 3 bases; junction bases outside the gene matches: 10. CDR3 residues: CASSALSGSPSYEQYF. The CDR3 nucleotides read TGTGCCAGCAGCGCGCTTAGCGGGAGTCCGAGCTACGAGCAGTACTTC.

This clonotype was seen ten or more times. The gene calls are TRBV7-3 and TRBJ2-1; D might be TRBD2 (6 bases). Germline loops: CDR1 SGHTA, CDR2 FQGTGA. CDR3 length: 16 residues. Deletions cut 5 bases from V and 0 bases from J, with 14 bases between. This CDR3 is CASSRGTASSYNEQFF. Here the CDR3 DNA reads TGTGCCAGCAGCCGGGGGACCGCCAGCTCCTACAATGAGCAGTTCTTC.

In its sample, this clonotype was seen a few times. This could be a read error, since a much larger clone is one nucleotide away. The V and J genes are TRBV5-4 and TRBJ2-3; no firm D call. The CDR3 extends over 13 amino acids. The V and J ends lost 2 bases and 1 base respectively, with 5 bases between them. The germline V gene encodes CDR1 SGHNT and CDR2 YYREEE (reference sequence). This CDR3 is CASSFEGTDTQYF. The CDR3, as DNA: TGTGCCAGCAGCTTCGAGGGCACAGATACGCAGTATTTT.

This chain links TRBV24-1 with TRBJ2-7; the D is unclear. The V gene's germline CDR1 is KGHDR and CDR2 SFDVKD. The CDR3 runs 15 residues. The germline V and J ends were trimmed by 3 bases and 3 bases, with 14 bases remaining between them. Here the CDR3 DNA reads TGTGCCACCAGTGATAGGGATTCGCCCTTCTACGAGCAGTACTTC. Translated, it gives CATSDRDSPFYEQYF.

The chain joins TRBV5-1 to TRBJ2-5, with a tentative D call TRBD1 (5 bases). Per germline, CDR1 SGHRS and CDR2 YFSETQ. Trimming left V 5 bases short and J 5 bases short, with 22 bases between. This CDR3 is built from 16 residues. The CDR3 spells CASRVDRTPRRETQYF. CDR3 nucleotide sequence: TGCGCCAGCAGAGTTGACAGAACCCCCCGGCGGGAGACCCAGTACTTC.

This clonotype was observed at least ten times. J is TRBJ2-7 and V is TRBV20-1; 7 bases are a match to TRBD2. The CDR3 is 16 amino acids. Looked up from germline, CDR1 is DFQATT and CDR2 is SNEGSKA (reference sequence). The junction had 11 bases not matched to a gene; V was cut back by 0 bases and J by 3 bases. CDR3 nucleotide sequence: TGCAGTGCTAGAGATATAGGAGCGGGACGTATCTACGAGCAGTACTTC. Protein product: CSARDIGAGRIYEQYF.

The CDR3 is CASSLAASTEAFF. CDR3 bases: TGCGCCAGCAGCTTGGCGGCTTCCACTGAAGCTTTCTTT. V is TRBV5-1 and J is TRBJ1-1, with unresolved D. Trimming stripped 0 bases from V and 4 bases from J, with 7 bases between. This CDR3 has 13 residues. From germline, CDR1 is SGHRS and CDR2 YFSETQ.

This clonotype has a handful of counts. The CDR3 coding sequence is TGCAGCGGCAAATCAGAGACCCAGTACTTC. The encoded protein is CSGKSETQYF. The J gene is TRBJ2-5, the V gene TRBV29-1; D is uncertain. In germline, CDR1 is SQVTM, CDR2 ANQGSEA. V was trimmed by 7 bases and J by 4 bases, leaving 7 bases between them. The CDR3 has 10 residues.

As for this clonotype: A much larger clone is a single base away; this may be a read error. This rearrangement joins TRBV20-1 to TRBJ2-1; 11 nucleotides agree with TRBD2. V shed 5 bases and J 10 bases; nucleotides not matched to a gene: 10. The CDR3 is made up of 14 amino acids. CDR1 and CDR2 (germline): DFQATT, SNEGSKA (reference sequence). CDR3 loop: CSAPRQLAGEEQFF. CDR3 bases: TGCAGTGCTCCCCGGCAACTAGCGGGAGAGGAGCAGTTCTTC.

Many counts were recorded for this clonotype. This chain connects TRBV28 to TRBJ2-5; 7 bases are a match to TRBD2. CDR3 size: 13 residues. The germline gives CDR1 MDHEN, CDR2 SYDVKM. Losses at the gene ends were 3 bases for V and 5 bases for J; bases not matched to a gene: 3. CDR3 coding DNA: TGTGCCAGCAGTTTCCCCGGGAGGGAGACCCAGTACTTC. It specifies CASSFPGRETQYF.

This clonotype showed up just once. The chain couples TRBV28 to TRBJ2-7; a weak D match, TRBD2 (5 bases). The length of the CDR3 is 14 residues. V was trimmed by 3 bases and J by 1 base, leaving 10 bases between them. CDR1 is MDHEN and CDR2 is SYDVKM in the germline V gene. CDR3 protein: CASSFTGRSYEQYF. The CDR3 nucleotides read TGTGCCAGCAGTTTCACGGGGAGATCCTACGAGCAGTACTTC.

The V call is TRBV20-1, the J call TRBJ2-1; 11 nucleotides line up with TRBD2. V shed 5 bases and J 8 bases; nucleotides not matched to a gene: 11. There are 15 residues in the CDR3. CDR1 is DFQATT and CDR2 is SNEGSKA in the germline V gene (reference sequence). The CDR3 DNA reads as TGCAGTGCTTCGGGGACGACTAGCGGGAACTATGAGCAGTTCTTC. It translates to CSASGTTSGNYEQFF.